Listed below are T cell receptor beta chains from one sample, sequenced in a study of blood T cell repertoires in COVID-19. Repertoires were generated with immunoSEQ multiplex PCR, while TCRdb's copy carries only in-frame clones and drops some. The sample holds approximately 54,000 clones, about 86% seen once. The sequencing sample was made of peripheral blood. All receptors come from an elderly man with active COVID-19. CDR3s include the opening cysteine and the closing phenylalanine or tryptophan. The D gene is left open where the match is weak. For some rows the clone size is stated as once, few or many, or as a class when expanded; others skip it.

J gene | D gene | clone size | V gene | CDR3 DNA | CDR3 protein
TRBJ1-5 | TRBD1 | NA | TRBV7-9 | TGTGCCAGCATCATTCAAGGGATACAGGGGGTACGTCAGCCCCAGCATTTT | CASIIQGIQGVRQPQHF
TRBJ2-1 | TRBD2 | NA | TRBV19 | TGTGCCAGTAGTATAGGCTCCGGGACTAGTGTCGATGAGCAGTTCTTC | CASSIGSGTSVDEQFF
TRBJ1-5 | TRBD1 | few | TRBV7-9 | TGTGCCAGCAGCCCGGACAGGTATAGCAATCAGCCCCAGCATTTT | CASSPDRYSNQPQHF
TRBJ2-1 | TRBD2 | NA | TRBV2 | TGTGCCGGCGGGACTAGCGGGAAGAATGAGCAGTTCTTC | CAGGTSGKNEQFF
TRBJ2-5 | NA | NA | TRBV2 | TGTGCCAGCAGGAGGACAGCCCGAGGGACCCAGTACTTC | CASRRTARGTQYF
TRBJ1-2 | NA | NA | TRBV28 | TGTGCCAGCAGTCCCCCTATGGGACAACCAAACTATGGCTACACCTTC | CASSPPMGQPNYGYTF
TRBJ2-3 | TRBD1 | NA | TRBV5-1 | TGCGCCAGCAGCTCCGGGACAGTTAGCACAGATACGCAGTATTTT | CASSSGTVSTDTQYF
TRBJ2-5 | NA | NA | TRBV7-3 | TGTGCCAGCAGCCCGGAACTAGGAGAAGAGACCCAGTACTTC | CASSPELGEETQYF
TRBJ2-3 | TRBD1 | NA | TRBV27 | TGTGCCAGCAGTCCCAACCCCCCGGGACAGGGAACAGATACGCAGTATTTT | CASSPNPPGQGTDTQYF
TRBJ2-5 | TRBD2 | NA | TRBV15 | TGTGCCACCCGGGCTGGGGCTAGCGGGTTCCAAGAGACCCAGTACTTC | CATRAGASGFQETQYF
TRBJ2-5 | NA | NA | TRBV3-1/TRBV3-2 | TGTGCCAGCAGCCAAGCTGACCAAGAGACCCAGTACTTC | CASSQADQETQYF
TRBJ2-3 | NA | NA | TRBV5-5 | TGTGCCAGCTCCCCCTACACAGATACGCAGTATTTT | CASSPYTDTQYF
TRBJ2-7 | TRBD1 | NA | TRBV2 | TGTGCCAGCACCCAGGGTGGGACAGATACCTTATACGAGCAGTACTTC | CASTQGGTDTLYEQYF
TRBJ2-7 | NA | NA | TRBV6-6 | TGTGCCAGCAGACCCGAGGGGGGGGACGAGCAGTACTTC | CASRPEGGDEQYF
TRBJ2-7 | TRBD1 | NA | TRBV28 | TGTGCCAGCAGTTACCACCGGGACAGGGGAACCTACGAGCAGTACTTC | CASSYHRDRGTYEQYF
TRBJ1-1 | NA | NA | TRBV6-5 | TGTGCCAGCAGTTACATGGCAGGGGACACTGAAGCTTTCTTT | CASSYMAGDTEAFF
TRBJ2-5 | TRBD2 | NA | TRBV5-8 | TGTGCCAGCAGCCCCGGGACTAGCGGGAGCCAAGAGACCCAGTACTTC | CASSPGTSGSQETQYF
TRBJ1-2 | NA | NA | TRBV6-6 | TGTGCCAGCAGTCCTCCCCCGGGAGCCAACTATGGCTACACCTTC | CASSPPPGANYGYTF
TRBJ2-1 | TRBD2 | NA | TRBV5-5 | TGTGCCAGCAGCTTGGTAGTTGCGGGAGGGACCTACAATGAGCAGTTCTTC | CASSLVVAGGTYNEQFF
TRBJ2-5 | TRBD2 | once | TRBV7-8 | TGTGCCAGCAGCTCTCGTCGGGGACTAGCGGGAGAAAAAGAGACCCAGTACTTC | CASSSRRGLAGEKETQYF
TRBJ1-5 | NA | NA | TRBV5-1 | TGCGCCAGCAGCTTGGGACAGCGCAATCAGCCCCAGCATTTT | CASSLGQRNQPQHF
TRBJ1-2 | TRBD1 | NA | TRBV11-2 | TGTGCCAGCAGCTCCCGGACAGGGGAATATGGCTACACCTTC | CASSSRTGEYGYTF
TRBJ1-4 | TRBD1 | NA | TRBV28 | TGTGCCACCACCCAGGGACAGGGGCCCACCGGGTTTTTT | CATTQGQGPTGFF
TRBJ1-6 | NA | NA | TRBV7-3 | TGTGCCAGCAGCTCGGTGGAGAGTTCACCCCTCCACTTT | CASSSVESSPLHF